This T cell receptor beta chain was captured by sequencing in a study of blood T cell repertoires in COVID-19. Sequencing was performed with immunoSEQ multiplex PCR; in TCRdb, only in-frame clones are kept and a portion is missing. Of under 150,000 clones in the sample, 84% are singletons; the top ten hold around 1.4%. The CDR3 runs 15 residues. Germline V gene data show CDR1 as SQVTM and CDR2 as ANQGSEA. Trimming took off 6 bases at V and 1 base at J, with 15 bases between the two ends. The sequence was collected from a man aged 55 to 70 with acute or convalescent COVID-19. The V gene is TRBV29-1, the J gene TRBJ1-4, with a tentative D call TRBD1 (6 bases). The specimen was peripheral blood. DNA of the CDR3: TGCAGCGTCCCAGGGGCCCTGGGAACTAATGAAAAACTGTTTTTT. This codes for CSVPGALGTNEKLFF.